This T cell receptor (beta chain) was documented in a study of cytomegalovirus exposure and HLA in healthy donors. Study-level points and caveats: More clonal expansion characterized HLA-associated TCR beta chains than equally common others in a later analysis. HLA alleles showed associations with 15,000 to 20,000 TCR beta sequences in a later analysis, at a 0.05 false discovery rate.

To note about this clone: As yet, its antigen is unknown.

Both 60 Vbeta primers and 13 Jbeta primers went into the PCR. The assay was immunoSEQ multiplex PCR, and TCRdb's table has in-frame clones only and misses some. The table lists about 110,000 clones, less than 70% of them singletons, with 2% to 2.5% in the top ten. Sequenced input: PBMCs. The clonotype comes from a woman younger than 45 in good health and CMV-seronegative.

Written as DNA, the CDR3 is TGCGCCAGCAGCCAAGATTATAGGACTAGCGGCACAGATACGCAGTATTTT. It specifies CASSQDYRTSGTDTQYF. V gene TRBV4-3 combines with J gene TRBJ2-3, with 9 positions matching TRBD2. Germline V gives CDR1 LGHNA, CDR2 YSLEER. The V segment lost 0 bases and the J segment 1 base; nucleotides outside the gene matches: 5. CDR3 length: 17 residues.